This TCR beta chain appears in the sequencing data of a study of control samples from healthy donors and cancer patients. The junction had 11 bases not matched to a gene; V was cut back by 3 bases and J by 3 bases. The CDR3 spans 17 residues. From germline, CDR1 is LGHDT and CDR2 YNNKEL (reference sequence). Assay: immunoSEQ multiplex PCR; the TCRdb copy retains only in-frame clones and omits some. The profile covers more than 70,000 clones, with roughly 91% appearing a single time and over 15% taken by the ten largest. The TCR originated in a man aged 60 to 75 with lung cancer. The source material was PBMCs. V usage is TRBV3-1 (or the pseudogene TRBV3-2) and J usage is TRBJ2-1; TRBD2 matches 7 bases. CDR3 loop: CASSQEIQRGRYNEQFF. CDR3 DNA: TGTGCCAGCAGCCAGGAGATTCAGCGGGGTCGCTACAATGAGCAGTTCTTC.